This TCR beta chain was identified during a study of long-term antiretroviral therapy in people with HIV. Findings and caveats of the study: Within the repertoire, clones expanded before ART were dominant at all time points.

Trimming stripped 1 base from V and 0 bases from J, with 16 bases between. Germline V gene data show CDR1 as SGHVS and CDR2 as FQNEAQ. This CDR3 has 18 residues. Assay version v3.0 of immunoSEQ was used, and it was run at survey level. Per-sample sequencing targets were about 40,000-55,000 T-cell genomes. The repertoire was sequenced with immunoSEQ multiplex PCR; TCRdb's copy has only in-frame clones and lacks some. In the table there are roughly 40,000 clones, approximately 85% of which are singletons. This clone has a handful of counts. The antigen is undetermined. The material sequenced was unsorted PBMCs, taken 3.1 years after starting antiretroviral therapy. This TCR derives from a woman aged 50 to 60 with HIV. The chain recombines TRBV7-8 with TRBJ2-4; no definite D call. The chain's CDR3 is CASSLEFMQPLAKNIQYF. The CDR3 coding sequence is TGTGCCAGCAGCTTAGAGTTCATGCAGCCTCTAGCCAAAAACATTCAGTACTTC.